Listed here are 30 T cell receptor beta chains from one sample, sequenced in a study of blood T cell repertoires in COVID-19 (dated by TCRdb to about 2020). Library preparation used the immunoSEQ multiplex PCR assay. This immuneACCESS table, as held by TCRdb, lists in-frame sequences with V and J called but not all clones. Of the missing ones, under half trace to an unresolved V gene in checked studies; the others have no known cause. In all, the sample holds a few hundred thousand clones, and approximately 85% of those were seen once. Jointly, the top ten make up over 1.5% of the sample. Sequencing was carried out using PBMCs or T cells enriched from blood (not recorded which). These receptors were collected from a woman aged 50 to 65 who had recovered from COVID-19.

In its sample, this clone was seen a few times. V gene TRBV10-3 combines with J gene TRBJ1-6; 8 nucleotides align to TRBD1. J was trimmed by 6 bases and V by 3 bases; bases with no gene match: 4. CDR3 length: 15 residues. Germline V gives CDR1 ENHRY, CDR2 SYGVKD. CDR3 in DNA: TGTGCCATCAGTGAAACCGGACAGGGTAATTCACCCCTCCACTTT. Encoded protein: CAISETGQGNSPLHF.

In its sample, this clone was seen a few times. This chain links TRBV7-3 with TRBJ2-1; TRBD1 matches 9 bases. CDR1 and CDR2 from the germline V gene are SGHTA and FQGTGA. The CDR3 spans 16 residues. The V and J ends lost 6 bases and 7 bases, in that order; junction bases with no gene match: 13. CDR3 nucleotide sequence: TGTGCCAGCAGTCTCTCTACCTCCGGGACAGGGAATGAGCAGTTCTTC. Residues: CASSLSTSGTGNEQFF.

This rearrangement joins TRBV28 to TRBJ2-4; 7 bases align to TRBD1. The J segment lost 0 bases and the V segment lost 10 bases, leaving 15 bases of the junction unmatched. Germline V gene data show CDR1 as MDHEN and CDR2 as SYDVKM. The CDR3 runs to 17 residues. CDR3: CATGRQGMVLAKNIQYF. In nucleotides, the CDR3 is TGTGCCACAGGGCGACAGGGAATGGTTCTAGCCAAAAACATTCAGTACTTC.

The chain employs TRBV4-2 and TRBJ1-2; D is perhaps TRBD1 (5 bases). The CDR3 runs 15 residues. CDR1 is LGHNA and CDR2 is YNFKEQ in the germline V gene. The ends were cut back, 2 bases at V and 8 bases at J, with 18 bases in the middle. CDR3 DNA: TGTGCCAGCAGCCAACTAGACGGCGGGGGGACGGGCTACACCTTC. Its translation is CASSQLDGGGTGYTF.

Only one count was recorded for this clone. V and J are TRBV2 and TRBJ1-3; D is uncertain. This CDR3 region has 17 residues. Germline V CDR1 and CDR2: SNHLY, FYNNEI. V gave up 4 bases and J gave up 0 bases, with 16 bases separating them. The CDR3 DNA reads TGTGCCAGCAGTGGAGGCAGCGGGCGGTCCTCTGGAAACACCATATATTTT. It translates to CASSGGSGRSSGNTIYF.

Here the CDR3 reads CASSLQGTSGRNTQYF. The CDR3 DNA reads as TGTGCCAGCAGCTTGCAGGGGACTAGCGGGAGGAATACGCAGTATTTT. This sequence joins TRBV7-9 and TRBJ2-3; 15 bases are a match to TRBD2. This CDR3 is 16 amino acids long. CDR1 is SEHNR and CDR2 is FQNEAQ in the germline V gene (reference sequence). V shed 3 bases and J 7 bases; nucleotides not matched to a gene: 5.

This clone was seen only once. This chain links TRBV5-1 with TRBJ2-7; 7 bases are a match to TRBD1. J was trimmed by 3 bases and V by 0 bases; bases with no gene match: 9. The CDR3 totals 16 residues. CDR1 is SGHRS, CDR2 YFSETQ, per germline. DNA for the CDR3: TGCGCCAGCAGCTTGGGGGGCAGGGGGAGATACTACGAGCAGTACTTC. Amino acid sequence: CASSLGGRGRYYEQYF.

This clone came up once. J is TRBJ2-1 and V is TRBV2, with 9 bases that match TRBD1. V shed 4 bases and J 4 bases; nucleotides not matched to a gene: 2. CDR3 size: 14 residues. CDR1 is SNHLY, CDR2 FYNNEI, per germline. The CDR3 protein is CASSGDREYNEQFF. The CDR3 nucleotides are TGTGCCAGCAGTGGGGACAGGGAATACAATGAGCAGTTCTTC.

This chain links TRBV18 with TRBJ2-5; weak D call: TRBD2 (5 bases). CDR1 is KGHSH, CDR2 LQKENI, per germline. Trimming stripped 2 bases from V and 1 base from J, with 5 bases between. There are 13 residues in the CDR3. The CDR3 nucleotides read TGTGCCAGCTCACCAACTAGCCAAGAGACCCAGTACTTC. It encodes CASSPTSQETQYF. Based on the CDR3 plus reference TRBV18 and TRBJ2-5, the full variable domain is NAGVMQNPRHLVRRRGQEARLRCSPMKGHSHVYWYRQLPEEGLKFMVYLQKENIIDESGMPKERFSAEFPKEGPSILRIQQVVRGDSAAYFCASSPTSQETQYFGPGTRLLVL.

The chain recombines TRBV9 with TRBJ2-2; unclear D gene. Germline assignment: CDR1 SGDLS and CDR2 YYNGEE. Trimming removed 0 bases at V and 6 bases at J, with 6 bases between. This CDR3 region has 13 residues. CDR3 in amino acids: CASSVVVAGELFF. The CDR3 DNA is TGTGCCAGCAGCGTAGTAGTGGCCGGGGAGCTGTTTTTT.

V gene TRBV27 combines with J gene TRBJ1-3; 8 bases map to TRBD1. Germline CDR1 MNHEY, CDR2 SMNVEV (reference sequence). Trimming cost V 8 bases and J 1 base; bases outside gene matches: 4. CDR3 length equals 14 residues. As DNA, the CDR3 is TGTGCCAGCGGCAGGGGGCAATCTGGAAACACCATATATTTT. Amino acid sequence: CASGRGQSGNTIYF.

J is TRBJ2-3 and V is TRBV28; TRBD2 matches at 11 bases. The V segment lost 3 bases and the J segment 6 bases; nucleotides outside the gene matches: 8. Germline values: CDR1 MDHEN, CDR2 SYDVKM. CDR3 length: 16 residues. CDR3 in amino acids: CASSLPLAGVQDTQYF. CDR3 nucleotide sequence: TGTGCCAGCAGTTTGCCACTAGCGGGAGTGCAGGATACGCAGTATTTT.

This clone was observed a single time. The V and J genes are TRBV28 and TRBJ2-1; D unresolved. The CDR3 spans 14 residues. Germline CDR1 is MDHEN and CDR2 is SYDVKM. V was cut by 6 bases and J by 6 bases, with 15 bases left in between. This CDR3 is CASSRGRESNEQFF. The CDR3 region has the DNA TGTGCCAGCAGCCGCGGCCGAGAATCCAATGAGCAGTTCTTC.

The chain links TRBV7-2 to TRBJ2-5, with TRBD2 as a possible D gene (6 bases). The ends were cut back, 6 bases at V and 2 bases at J, with 19 bases in the middle. Germline loops: CDR1 SGHTA, CDR2 FQGNSA. CDR3 length equals 16 residues. CDR3 DNA sequence: TGTGCCAGCAGTTTACATTCCCGGGAGTATCAAGAGACCCAGTACTTC. Amino acids: CASSLHSREYQETQYF.

The chain joins TRBV7-2 to TRBJ1-2; possibly TRBD1 for D (6 bases). The CDR3 loop spans 16 amino acids. With 6 bases removed from V and 8 bases from J, the gap between germline ends came to 25 bases. Germline CDR1 and CDR2: SGHTA and FQGNSA. This CDR3 is CASSPTGTLALEGYTF. In nucleotides, the CDR3 is TGTGCCAGCAGTCCAACCGGGACATTAGCCTTGGAGGGCTACACCTTC.

V usage is TRBV5-1 and J usage is TRBJ2-5, with D perhaps matching TRBD1 (6 bases). CDR3 length: 14 amino acids. The germline V gene encodes CDR1 SGHRS and CDR2 YFSETQ. The V gene lost 5 bases and the J gene lost 4 bases, with 15 bases spanning the gap. The CDR3 DNA reads as TGCGCCAGCAGTCCCACAGGGATCGGAGAGACCCAGTACTTC. Its translation is CASSPTGIGETQYF.

The J gene is TRBJ2-4, the V gene TRBV3-1 (or the pseudogene TRBV3-2); TRBD1 is a possible D gene (6 bases). This CDR3 has 14 residues. Looked up from germline, CDR1 is LGHDT and CDR2 is YNNKEL (reference sequence). V lost 4 bases, J lost 6 bases, and 13 bases lay in between. CDR3 in amino acids: CASSLQGSLNIQYF. For the CDR3, the DNA is TGTGCCAGCAGCCTACAGGGATCCCTAAACATTCAGTACTTC.

In this sample, this clone turned up once. The genes are TRBV15 and TRBJ2-7; 10 bases line up with TRBD1. Germline assignment: CDR1 LNHNV and CDR2 YYDKDF (reference sequence). The CDR3 has 14 amino acids. V lost 5 bases, J lost 5 bases, and 6 bases stayed unmatched. In DNA, the CDR3 is TGTGCCACCAGCGTCCGGGACAGGGGCCACGAGCAGTACTTC. Amino acid sequence: CATSVRDRGHEQYF.

This rearrangement joins TRBV7-2 to TRBJ2-1, with D maybe TRBD2 (6 bases). This CDR3 is 16 amino acids long. Germline-derived CDR1 and CDR2 are SGHTA and FQGNSA. Between the trimmed V and J ends, which lost 1 base and 0 bases, there was a span of 10 bases. The CDR3 region is CASSLGAGRSYNEQFF. CDR3 DNA sequence: TGTGCCAGCAGCTTAGGGGCGGGGCGCTCCTACAATGAGCAGTTCTTC.

V gene TRBV12-3 or TRBV12-4 combines with J gene TRBJ1-5, with D perhaps matching TRBD1 (5 bases). Trimming left V 4 bases short and J 3 bases short, with 7 bases between. The CDR3 length is 13 residues. The chain's CDR3 is CASSSDINQPQHF. The CDR3 DNA sequence: TGTGCCAGCAGTTCGGACATCAATCAGCCCCAGCATTTT.

In its sample, this clone was seen once. J is TRBJ1-3 and V is TRBV10-3; D unclear. The CDR3 totals 14 residues. CDR1 ENHRY and CDR2 SYGVKD come from the germline V gene. The V and J ends lost 4 bases and 0 bases respectively, with 7 bases between them. The CDR3 spells CAISGISSGNTIYF. As DNA, the CDR3 is TGTGCCATCAGTGGAATCAGCTCTGGAAACACCATATATTTT.

This chain links TRBV4-1 with TRBJ2-2; 12 bases are a match to TRBD2. Per germline, CDR1 MGHRA and CDR2 YSYEKL. V was clipped by 2 bases and J by 5 bases; unmatched bases: 6. The CDR3 is 17 amino acids. The CDR3 reads CASSQSLAGGPTGELFF. The CDR3 DNA reads TGCGCCAGCAGCCAATCGCTAGCGGGAGGGCCGACCGGGGAGCTGTTTTTT.

Only a few counts were recorded for this clone. V gene TRBV2 combines with J gene TRBJ1-2; D unresolved. CDR3 length: 12 amino acids. In germline, CDR1 is SNHLY, CDR2 FYNNEI. Trimming removed 6 bases at V and 4 bases at J, with 9 bases between. As DNA, the CDR3 is TGTGCCAGCAGATTAGAGGTCTATGGCTACACCTTC. It is translated as CASRLEVYGYTF.

The CDR3 DNA reads TGCGCCAGCAGTTCGGGAGCAACTAATGAAAAACTGTTTTTT. Residues: CASSSGATNEKLFF. The J gene is TRBJ1-4, the V gene TRBV10-1; D is ambiguous. Deletions cut 5 bases from V and 0 bases from J, with 7 bases between. Germline CDR1 reads WNHNN; CDR2 reads SYGVQD (reference sequence). The length of the CDR3 is 14 residues.

The rearrangement links TRBV29-1 to TRBJ2-1; 9 nucleotides agree with TRBD2. Trimming at V came to 6 bases and at J to 4 bases, leaving 19 bases not matched to a gene. The germline CDR1 and CDR2 sequences are SQVTM and ANQGSEA. The CDR3 consists of 18 residues. CDR3 coding DNA: TGCAGCGTGTATCGGAGGGGGCGGGCTAGCGGGGTATACAATGAGCAGTTCTTC. It yields the protein CSVYRRGRASGVYNEQFF.

This chain uses TRBV5-1 with TRBJ2-2; D is ambiguous. V was pared by 0 bases and J by 1 base, with 7 bases between. This CDR3 is built from 15 residues. Germline loops: CDR1 SGHRS, CDR2 YFSETQ. Here the CDR3 reads CASSLVAGNTGELFF. The CDR3 DNA is TGCGCCAGCAGCTTGGTGGCAGGGAACACCGGGGAGCTGTTTTTT.

V is TRBV4-2 and J is TRBJ2-3; 14 bases map to TRBD2. Germline CDR1 LGHNA, CDR2 YNFKEQ. V trimming: 4 bases; J trimming: 3 bases; junction bases outside the gene matches: 9. This CDR3 region has 18 residues. The CDR3 sequence is CASSLGTSGSLSTDTQYF. Written as DNA, the CDR3 is TGTGCCAGCAGCCTGGGGACTAGCGGGAGTCTGTCGACAGATACGCAGTATTTT.

This clone was counted a single time. The chain couples TRBV5-1 to TRBJ2-1, with D tentatively TRBD1 (5 bases). Trimming cost V 0 bases and J 7 bases, with 8 bases left between them. There are 13 residues in the CDR3. Per germline, CDR1 SGHRS and CDR2 YFSETQ. The CDR3 DNA reads TGCGCCAGCAGCTTGGAGGGGTTAAATGAGCAGTTCTTC. This encodes CASSLEGLNEQFF.

The V and J genes are TRBV5-1 and TRBJ2-3; D not resolved. There are 16 residues in the CDR3. The germline V gene encodes CDR1 SGHRS and CDR2 YFSETQ. Between the trimmed V and J ends, which lost 7 bases and 0 bases, there was a span of 18 bases. CDR3 sequence reads: CASAYTGYTSTDTQYF. In DNA, the CDR3 is TGCGCCAGCGCCTATACGGGTTATACAAGCACAGATACGCAGTATTTT.

The CDR3 nucleotides are TGTGCCAGCAGCTTTGCAGGGAACACCGGGGAGCTGTTTTTT. Encoded protein: CASSFAGNTGELFF. The chain carries TRBV7-9 and TRBJ2-2; no reliable D call. Deletions cut 3 bases from V and 1 base from J, with 6 bases between. The CDR3 consists of 14 residues. CDR1 is SEHNR, CDR2 FQNEAQ, per germline (reference sequence).